These 16 T cell receptor beta chains originate from one sample sequenced in a study of cytomegalovirus exposure and HLA in healthy donors. The PCR ran on 60 Vbeta and 13 Jbeta primers. Sequencing was performed with immunoSEQ multiplex PCR; in TCRdb, only in-frame clones are kept and a portion is missing. Of more than 150,000 clones listed, roughly 90% were seen once; the top ten hold roughly 0.23%. Sequenced input: PBMCs. The receptor source for this set is a girl under three years old in good health and CMV-seronegative.

The genes are TRBV27 and TRBJ2-1, with TRBD2 matching over 9 bases. Germline lookup yields CDR1 MNHEY and CDR2 SMNVEV (reference sequence). This CDR3 is 16 amino acids long. Losses at the gene ends were 2 bases for V and 8 bases for J; bases not matched to a gene: 10. DNA for the CDR3: TGTGCCAGCAGTTTAAGGGTTAGCGGGAGCCTCGATGAGCAGTTCTTC. Its translation: CASSLRVSGSLDEQFF.

There are a few counts of this clone. The V and J genes are TRBV27 and TRBJ1-5; 11 bases fit TRBD1. This CDR3 has 18 amino acids. Germline CDR1 reads MNHEY; CDR2 reads SMNVEV (reference sequence). Trimming cost V 6 bases and J 5 bases; bases outside gene matches: 15. The CDR3 sequence: CASSSDRGHQNPHQPQHF. The CDR3 region has the DNA TGTGCCAGCAGCTCGGACAGGGGGCACCAAAATCCTCATCAGCCCCAGCATTTT.

This chain connects TRBV5-1 to TRBJ1-2, with 7 bases identical to TRBD1. J lost 5 bases, V lost 2 bases, and 3 bases had no gene match. CDR1 is SGHRS and CDR2 is YFSETQ in the germline V gene. The CDR3 has 13 amino acids. The CDR3 sequence is CASSLDRAYGYTF. CDR3 DNA: TGCGCCAGCAGCTTAGACAGGGCGTATGGCTACACCTTC.

This sequence joins TRBV30 and TRBJ1-6; 10 bases map to TRBD1. This CDR3 comprises 14 residues. Trimming took 2 bases from V and 7 from J; bases not matched to a gene: 2. Germline values: CDR1 GTSNPN, CDR2 SVGIG (reference sequence). CDR3 coding DNA: TGTGCCTGGAGTACGGGACAGGGGAATTCACCCCTCCACTTT. Translation gives CAWSTGQGNSPLHF.

The chain has TRBV10-1 and TRBJ2-3, with TRBD1 as a possible D gene (6 bases). This CDR3 has 14 amino acids. Per the germline V gene, CDR1 is WNHNN and CDR2 is SYGVQD (reference sequence). V was pared by 3 bases and J by 3 bases, with 10 bases between. CDR3 DNA sequence: TGCGCCAGCAGTGATTTAGGGGGAACAGATACGCAGTATTTT. This codes for CASSDLGGTDTQYF.

The chain joins TRBV30 to TRBJ2-7, with D uncertain. The CDR3 totals 15 residues. From germline, CDR1 is GTSNPN and CDR2 SVGIG (reference sequence). The V and J ends lost 1 base and 4 bases respectively, with 17 bases between them. The CDR3 sequence is CAWSARVRPSYEQYF. CDR3 in DNA: TGTGCCTGGAGTGCCCGGGTCAGACCCTCATACGAGCAGTACTTC.

This chain joins TRBV25-1 and TRBJ1-2; D not certain. CDR1 MGHDK and CDR2 SYGVNS come from the germline V gene. Trimming took 1 base from V and 5 from J, leaving 8 bases between them. This CDR3 has 13 residues. Here the CDR3 DNA reads TGTGCCAGCAGTGAATCTGGCCCTTATGGCTACACCTTC. This translates into CASSESGPYGYTF.

The V and J genes are TRBV9 and TRBJ2-7, with 13 bases identical to TRBD2. The length of the CDR3 is 16 residues. The V gene end was trimmed by 2 bases and the J gene end by 1 base; junction bases not matched to a gene: 3. The germline V gene encodes CDR1 SGDLS and CDR2 YYNGEE. The CDR3 is CASSVGTSGASYEQYF. The CDR3 nucleotides are TGTGCCAGCAGCGTGGGGACTAGCGGGGCTTCCTACGAGCAGTACTTC.

This chain joins TRBV27 and TRBJ1-3; D gene uncertain. From germline, CDR1 is MNHEY and CDR2 SMNVEV (reference sequence). This CDR3 is 15 amino acids long. Trimming took 2 bases from V and 4 from J, leaving 12 bases between them. CDR3 loop: CASSLRFGGGNTIYF. DNA for the CDR3: TGTGCCAGCAGTTTACGATTCGGAGGAGGAAACACCATATATTTT.

This clone has a handful of counts. The V gene is TRBV7-3, the J gene TRBJ2-1; 7 nucleotides match TRBD2. The V gene end was trimmed by 3 bases and the J gene end by 3 bases; junction bases not matched to a gene: 5. This CDR3 is 15 amino acids long. CDR1 is SGHTA, CDR2 FQGTGA, per germline. The CDR3 DNA follows: TGTGCCAGCAGCTTTGCGGGAGTCAGCTACAATGAGCAGTTCTTC. Translating it yields CASSFAGVSYNEQFF.

The genes are TRBV7-9 and TRBJ2-3, with 10 bases fitting TRBD2. With 3 bases clipped from V and 2 bases from J, the junction kept 5 bases outside the gene matches. Germline CDR1 reads SEHNR; CDR2 reads FQNEAQ (reference sequence). The CDR3 runs 16 residues. The CDR3 here is CASSFDLAGVTDTQYF. The CDR3 DNA reads as TGTGCCAGCAGCTTCGACCTAGCGGGGGTCACAGATACGCAGTATTTT. The complete variable domain, with remaining parts taken from reference TRBV7-9 and TRBJ2-3, reads DTGVSQNPRHKITKRGQNVTFRCDPISEHNRLYWYRQTLGQGPEFLTYFQNEAQLEKSRLLSDRFSAERPKGSFSTLEIQRTEQGDSAMYLCASSFDLAGVTDTQYFGPGTRLTVL.

The chain has TRBV7-2 and TRBJ2-5, with TRBD2 matching over 8 bases. The CDR3 has 16 residues. Germline CDR1 and CDR2: SGHTA and FQGNSA. Trimming removed 4 bases from V and 1 base from J; junction bases left unmatched: 8. The CDR3 is CASSSRTSPIQETQYF. Written as DNA, the CDR3 is TGTGCCAGCAGCTCTAGGACTAGCCCGATCCAAGAGACCCAGTACTTC.

The chain is built from TRBV2 and TRBJ2-1; 7 bases align to TRBD1. The germline V gene has CDR1 SNHLY and CDR2 FYNNEI. This CDR3 is built from 16 residues. With V trimmed by 3 bases and J by 7 bases, 12 bases remained unmatched. The CDR3 sequence: CASSEIVGQKGNEQFF. CDR3 DNA: TGTGCCAGCAGTGAGATTGTGGGACAGAAAGGGAATGAGCAGTTCTTC.

V gene TRBV4-3 combines with J gene TRBJ2-3; D not certain. Trimming cost V 1 base and J 1 base, with 9 bases left between them. Germline CDR1 is LGHNA and CDR2 is YSLEER. The CDR3 runs 15 residues. The CDR3 region has the DNA TGCGCCAGCAGCCAAGGATTAAGCGGCACAGATACGCAGTATTTT. As protein: CASSQGLSGTDTQYF.

Comments on this clone: One end of the junction does not line up with germline, which may come from a read error. The chain links TRBV7-9 to TRBJ1-1; weak D call: TRBD1 (5 bases). The CDR3 is made up of 12 amino acids. The V gene's germline CDR1 is SEHNR and CDR2 FQNEAQ (reference sequence). For the CDR3, the DNA is TGTTCCAGCAGCTTGGCGGGGGGGAAAGCTTTCTTT. It codes for CSSSLAGGKAFF.

The chain is built from TRBV4-2 and TRBJ2-7; D might be TRBD2 (7 bases). CDR3 length: 14 residues. Germline V CDR1 and CDR2: LGHNA, YNFKEQ. V dropped 0 bases and J dropped 4 bases, with 10 bases sitting between them. In nucleotides, the CDR3 is TGTGCCAGCAGCCAAGATGGGGGGGCTTACGAGCAGTACTTC. Amino acid sequence: CASSQDGGAYEQYF.